There are a few counts of the clone carrying this T cell receptor beta chain. Cohort allocation depended upon clinical history that participants reported. The entry originates in a study of blood T cell repertoires in COVID-19. Measured with immunoSEQ multiplex PCR; TCRdb has only the in-frame clones, and not every one. The sample has 500,000 or so clones, roughly 87% seen once. Between the trimmed V and J ends, which lost 4 bases and 3 bases, there was a span of 15 bases. Germline V CDR1 and CDR2: MNHEY, SMNVEV (reference sequence). This CDR3 has 15 amino acids. The chain links TRBV27 to TRBJ1-2, with D tentatively TRBD1 (5 bases). The sample comprised PBMCs or T cells enriched from blood (not recorded which). The receptor comes from a woman under 30 who had recovered from COVID-19. CDR3 sequence (DNA): TGTGCCAGCAGTTCGAGAGTAGACAGCTACTATGGCTACACCTTC. It encodes CASSSRVDSYYGYTF.